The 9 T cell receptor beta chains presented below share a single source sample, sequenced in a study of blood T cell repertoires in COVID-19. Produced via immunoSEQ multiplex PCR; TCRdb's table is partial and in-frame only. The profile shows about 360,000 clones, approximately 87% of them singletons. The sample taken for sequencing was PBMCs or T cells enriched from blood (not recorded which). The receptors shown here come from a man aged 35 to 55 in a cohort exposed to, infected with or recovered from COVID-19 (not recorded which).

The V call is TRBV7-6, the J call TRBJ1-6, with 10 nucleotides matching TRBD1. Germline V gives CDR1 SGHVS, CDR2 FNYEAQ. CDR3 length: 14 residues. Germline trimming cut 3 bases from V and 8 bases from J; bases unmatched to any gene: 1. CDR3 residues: CASSLGQGHSPLHF. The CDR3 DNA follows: TGTGCCAGCAGCTTGGGACAGGGGCATTCACCCCTCCACTTT.

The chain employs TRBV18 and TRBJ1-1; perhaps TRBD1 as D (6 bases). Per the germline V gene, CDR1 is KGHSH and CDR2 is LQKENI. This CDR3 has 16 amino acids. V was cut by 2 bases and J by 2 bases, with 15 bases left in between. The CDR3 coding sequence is TGTGCCAGCTCACCAGGGGGTTTACAGGGTAACACTGAAGCTTTCTTT. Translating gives CASSPGGLQGNTEAFF.

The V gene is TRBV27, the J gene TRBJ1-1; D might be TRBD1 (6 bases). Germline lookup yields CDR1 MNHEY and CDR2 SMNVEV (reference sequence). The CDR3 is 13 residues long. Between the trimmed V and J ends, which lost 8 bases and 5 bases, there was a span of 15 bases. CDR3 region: CASVGGAGTEAFF. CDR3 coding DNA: TGTGCCAGCGTCGGGGGGGCGGGTACTGAAGCTTTCTTT.

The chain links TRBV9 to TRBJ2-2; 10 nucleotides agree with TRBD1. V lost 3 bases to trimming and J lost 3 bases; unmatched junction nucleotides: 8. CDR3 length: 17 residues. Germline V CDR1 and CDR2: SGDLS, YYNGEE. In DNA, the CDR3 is TGTGCCAGCAGCGCGGTCCCGGGACAGGGGTACACCGGGGAGCTGTTTTTT. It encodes CASSAVPGQGYTGELFF. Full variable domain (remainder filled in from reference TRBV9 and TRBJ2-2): DSGVTQTPKHLITATGQRVTLRCSPRSGDLSVYWYQQSLDQGLQFLIQYYNGEERAKGNILERFSAQQFPDLHSELNLSSLELGDSALYFCASSAVPGQGYTGELFFGEGSRLTVL.

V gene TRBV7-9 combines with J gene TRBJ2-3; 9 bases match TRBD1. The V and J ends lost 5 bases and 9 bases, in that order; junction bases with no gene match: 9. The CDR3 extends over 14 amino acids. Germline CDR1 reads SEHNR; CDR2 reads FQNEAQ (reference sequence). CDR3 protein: CASSPGQGRETQYF. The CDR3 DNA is TGTGCCAGCAGCCCCGGACAGGGGAGGGAAACGCAGTATTTT.

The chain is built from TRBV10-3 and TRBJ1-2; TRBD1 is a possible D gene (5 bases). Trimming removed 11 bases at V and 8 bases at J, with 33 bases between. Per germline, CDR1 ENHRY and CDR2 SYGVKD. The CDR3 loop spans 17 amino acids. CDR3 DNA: TGTGCCGCCCACCGCGGGGGAACAGTCCTTTGGCCAGGCGGCTACACCTTC. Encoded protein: CAAHRGGTVLWPGGYTF.

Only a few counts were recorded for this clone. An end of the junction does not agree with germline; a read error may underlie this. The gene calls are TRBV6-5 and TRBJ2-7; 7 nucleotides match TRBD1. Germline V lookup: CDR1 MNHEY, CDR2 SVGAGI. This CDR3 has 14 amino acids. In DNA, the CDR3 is TGTGCCAGCAGGTACTCTCGACAGGGTTACGAGCAGTACTTC. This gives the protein CASRYSRQGYEQYF.

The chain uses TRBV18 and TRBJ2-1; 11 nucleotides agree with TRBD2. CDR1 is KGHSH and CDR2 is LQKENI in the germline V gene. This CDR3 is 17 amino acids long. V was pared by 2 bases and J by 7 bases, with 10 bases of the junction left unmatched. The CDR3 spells CASSPAYSGRAGNEQFF. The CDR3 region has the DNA TGTGCCAGCTCACCAGCTTATAGCGGGAGGGCCGGTAATGAGCAGTTCTTC.

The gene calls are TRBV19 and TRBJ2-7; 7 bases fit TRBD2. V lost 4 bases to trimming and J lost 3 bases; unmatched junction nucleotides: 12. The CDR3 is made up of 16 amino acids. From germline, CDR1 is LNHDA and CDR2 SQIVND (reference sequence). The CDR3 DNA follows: TGTGCCAGTAGTAGCTCCCGGACTAGTCAGAACTACGAGCAGTACTTC. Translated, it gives CASSSSRTSQNYEQYF.